This T cell receptor beta chain was identified during a study of OX40 agonist ivuxolimab in advanced cancers. Samples of blood were obtained at baseline, on cycle 4 day 1, and on cycle 7 day 1. Germline loops: CDR1 MNHEY, CDR2 SVGAGI. This CDR3 spans 14 amino acids. Trimming stripped 2 bases from V and 3 bases from J, with 10 bases between. Profiling relied on immunoSEQ multiplex PCR, and the TCRdb table lists in-frame clones only, not all of them. The sample records roughly 90,000 clones, roughly 89% being singletons. The chain couples TRBV6-5 to TRBJ1-1; D may be TRBD1 (5 bases). The clonotype comes from an adult with an advanced solid tumor such as melanoma, head and neck, liver or kidney cancer. The input for sequencing was CD4+ or CD8+ T cells sorted from blood, taken in a trial of the OX40 agonist ivuxolimab. The CDR3 DNA reads as TGTGCCAGCAGTTACGAGGGGCGGGACACTGAAGCTTTCTTT. Translating it yields CASSYEGRDTEAFF.